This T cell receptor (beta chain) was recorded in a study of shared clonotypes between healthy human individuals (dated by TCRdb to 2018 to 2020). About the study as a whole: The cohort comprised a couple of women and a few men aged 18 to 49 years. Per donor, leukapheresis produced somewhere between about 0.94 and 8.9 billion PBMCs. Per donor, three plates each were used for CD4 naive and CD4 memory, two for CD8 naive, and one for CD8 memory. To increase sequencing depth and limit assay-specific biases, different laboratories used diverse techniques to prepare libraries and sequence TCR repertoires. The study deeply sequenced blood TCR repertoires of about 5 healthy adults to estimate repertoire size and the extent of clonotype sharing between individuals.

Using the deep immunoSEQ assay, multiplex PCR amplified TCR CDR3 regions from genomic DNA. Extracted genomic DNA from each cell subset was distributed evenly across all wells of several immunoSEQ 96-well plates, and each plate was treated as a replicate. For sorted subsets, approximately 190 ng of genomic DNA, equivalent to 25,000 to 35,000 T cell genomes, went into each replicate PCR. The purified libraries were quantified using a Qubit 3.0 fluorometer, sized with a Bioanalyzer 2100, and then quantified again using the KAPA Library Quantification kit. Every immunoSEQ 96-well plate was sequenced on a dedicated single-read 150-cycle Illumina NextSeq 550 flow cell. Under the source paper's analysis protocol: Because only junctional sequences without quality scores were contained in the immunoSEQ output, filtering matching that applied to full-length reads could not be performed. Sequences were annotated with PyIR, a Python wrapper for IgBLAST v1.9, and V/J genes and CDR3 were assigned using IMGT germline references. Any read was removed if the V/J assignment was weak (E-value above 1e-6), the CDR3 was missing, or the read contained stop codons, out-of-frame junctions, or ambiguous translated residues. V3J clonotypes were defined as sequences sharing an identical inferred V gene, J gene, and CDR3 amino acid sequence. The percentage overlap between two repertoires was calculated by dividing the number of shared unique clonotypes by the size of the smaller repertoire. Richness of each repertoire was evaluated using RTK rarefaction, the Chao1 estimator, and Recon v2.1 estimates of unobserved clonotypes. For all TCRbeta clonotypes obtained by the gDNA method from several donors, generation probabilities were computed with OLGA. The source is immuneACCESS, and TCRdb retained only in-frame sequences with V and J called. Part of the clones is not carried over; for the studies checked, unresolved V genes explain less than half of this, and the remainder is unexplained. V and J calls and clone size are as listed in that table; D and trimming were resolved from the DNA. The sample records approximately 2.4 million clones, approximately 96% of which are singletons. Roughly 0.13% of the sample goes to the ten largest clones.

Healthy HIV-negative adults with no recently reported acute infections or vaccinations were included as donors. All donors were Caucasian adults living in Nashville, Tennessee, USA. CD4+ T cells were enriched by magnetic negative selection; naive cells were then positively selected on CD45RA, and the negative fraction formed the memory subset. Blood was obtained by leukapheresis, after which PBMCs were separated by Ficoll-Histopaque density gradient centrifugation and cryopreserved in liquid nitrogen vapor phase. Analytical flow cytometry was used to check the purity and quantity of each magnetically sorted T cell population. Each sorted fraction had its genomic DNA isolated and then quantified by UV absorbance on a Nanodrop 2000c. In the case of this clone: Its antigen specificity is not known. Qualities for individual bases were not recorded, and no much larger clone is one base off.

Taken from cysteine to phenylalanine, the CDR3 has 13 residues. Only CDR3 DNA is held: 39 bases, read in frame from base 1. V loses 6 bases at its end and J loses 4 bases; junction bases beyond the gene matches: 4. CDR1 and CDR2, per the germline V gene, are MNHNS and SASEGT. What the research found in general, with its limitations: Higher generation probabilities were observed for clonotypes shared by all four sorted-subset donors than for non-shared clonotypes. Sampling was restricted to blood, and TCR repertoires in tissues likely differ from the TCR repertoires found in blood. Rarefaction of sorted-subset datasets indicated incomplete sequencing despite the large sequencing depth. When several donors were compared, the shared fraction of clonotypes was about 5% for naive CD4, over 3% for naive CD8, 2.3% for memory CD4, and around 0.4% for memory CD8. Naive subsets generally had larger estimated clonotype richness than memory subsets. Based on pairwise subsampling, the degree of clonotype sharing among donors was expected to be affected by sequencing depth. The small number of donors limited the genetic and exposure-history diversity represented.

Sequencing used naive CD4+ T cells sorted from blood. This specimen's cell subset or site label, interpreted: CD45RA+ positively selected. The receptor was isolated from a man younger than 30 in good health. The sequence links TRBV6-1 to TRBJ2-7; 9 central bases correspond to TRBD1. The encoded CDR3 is CASRVGQGYEQYF. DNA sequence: TGTGCCAGCAGGGTGGGACAGGGTTACGAGCAGTACTTC.